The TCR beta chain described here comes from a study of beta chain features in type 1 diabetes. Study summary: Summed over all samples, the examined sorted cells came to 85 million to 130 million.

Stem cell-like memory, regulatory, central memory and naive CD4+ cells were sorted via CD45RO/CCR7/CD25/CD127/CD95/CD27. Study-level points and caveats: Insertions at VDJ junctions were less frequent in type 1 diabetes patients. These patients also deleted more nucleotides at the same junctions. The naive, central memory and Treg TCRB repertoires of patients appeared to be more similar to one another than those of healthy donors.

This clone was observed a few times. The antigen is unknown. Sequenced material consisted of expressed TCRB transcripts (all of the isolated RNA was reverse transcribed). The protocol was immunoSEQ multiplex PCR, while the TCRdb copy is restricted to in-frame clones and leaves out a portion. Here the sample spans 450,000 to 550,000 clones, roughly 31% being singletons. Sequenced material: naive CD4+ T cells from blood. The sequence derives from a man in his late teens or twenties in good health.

The DNA of the CDR3 is TGTGCCTGGAGTAAACAGGCCCAAGAGACCCAGTACTTC. Its protein is CAWSKQAQETQYF. The chain recombines TRBV30 with TRBJ2-5; the D gene is possibly TRBD1 (5 bases). Germline loops: CDR1 GTSNPN, CDR2 SVGIG (reference sequence). Trimming took 2 bases from V and 1 from J, leaving 8 bases between them. The CDR3 is 13 amino acids.